The 26 T cell receptor beta chains presented below share a single source sample, sequenced in a study of blood T cell repertoires in COVID-19. Some clones are missing from TCRdb's copy, which holds only in-frame ones; the method was immunoSEQ multiplex PCR. The sample has fewer than 200,000 clones, around 83% seen once. The specimen was peripheral blood. The receptors here all came from a woman aged 55-70 years with acute or convalescent COVID-19.

The V call is TRBV28, the J call TRBJ2-7, with 9 bases fitting TRBD2. The CDR3 contains 15 residues. Germline loops: CDR1 MDHEN, CDR2 SYDVKM. The J segment lost 2 bases and the V segment lost 6 bases, leaving 8 bases of the junction unmatched. This chain's CDR3 is CASRTRLAGPYEQYF. DNA of the CDR3: TGTGCCAGCAGGACCCGGCTAGCGGGACCCTACGAGCAGTACTTC.

The CDR3, as DNA: TGTGCCAGCAGTGATGCGCTTTCAAGGAACACTGAAGCTTTCTTT. Translation: CASSDALSRNTEAFF. V usage is TRBV6-1 and J usage is TRBJ1-1, with D hard to call. CDR3 length: 15 residues. The germline V gene encodes CDR1 MNHNS and CDR2 SASEGT. V gave up 3 bases and J gave up 1 base, with 12 bases separating them.

The chain couples TRBV6-5 to TRBJ2-5, with 7 bases identical to TRBD1. V lost 5 bases to trimming and J lost 2 bases; unmatched junction nucleotides: 5. This CDR3 is built from 14 residues. Germline V lookup: CDR1 MNHEY, CDR2 SVGAGI. CDR3 DNA: TGTGCCAGCAGTCCACTGGGACAGCAAGAGACCCAGTACTTC. Translated, it gives CASSPLGQQETQYF.

With respect to this clone: The junction departs from germline at one end; a sequencing error may be responsible. The chain recombines TRBV7-9 with TRBJ2-7, with 10 bases aligning to TRBD2. From germline, CDR1 is SEHNR and CDR2 FQNEAQ (reference sequence). The length of the CDR3 is 13 residues. The CDR3 nucleotides are TGTGCCAGCAGCCTAGCGGGAGCGGGCGAGCAGTACTTC. It yields the protein CASSLAGAGEQYF. Variable domain in full (rest from reference TRBV7-9 and TRBJ2-7): DTGVSQNPRHKITKRGQNVTFRCDPISEHNRLYWYRQTLGQGPEFLTYFQNEAQLEKSRLLSDRFSAERPKGSFSTLEIQRTEQGDSAMYLCASSLAGAGEQYFGPGTRLTVT.

This clone was picked up a small number of times. The chain combines TRBV28 with TRBJ1-4; TRBD1 is a possible D gene (5 bases). The ends were cut back, 3 bases at V and 5 bases at J, with 16 bases in the middle. Germline V gene lookup returns CDR1 MDHEN and CDR2 SYDVKM. This CDR3 has 16 amino acids. The CDR3: CASSFPPGLRNEKLFF. The CDR3 region has the DNA TGTGCCAGCAGTTTTCCTCCAGGGCTGAGGAATGAAAAACTGTTTTTT.

The count of this clone is one. The chain uses TRBV6-5 and TRBJ1-1; tentatively, D is TRBD1 (6 bases). This CDR3 is built from 15 residues. V dropped 0 bases and J dropped 1 base, with 9 bases sitting between them. The germline V gene encodes CDR1 MNHEY and CDR2 SVGAGI. The CDR3 DNA reads TGTGCCAGCAGTTACTCCGAGACAGGGAACACTGAAGCTTTCTTT. Translation gives CASSYSETGNTEAFF.

This chain joins TRBV6-1 and TRBJ2-1; 10 bases map to TRBD2. Germline V gene lookup returns CDR1 MNHNS and CDR2 SASEGT. Trimming at V came to 2 bases and at J to 8 bases, leaving 12 bases not matched to a gene. The CDR3 covers 17 residues. CDR3 amino acids: CASSESWASGSRDEQFF. In nucleotides, the CDR3 is TGTGCCAGCAGTGAAAGTTGGGCTAGCGGGAGTCGGGATGAGCAGTTCTTC.

There are a few counts of this clone. The chain recombines TRBV10-3 with TRBJ1-1; D possibly corresponds to TRBD1 (6 bases). The germline V gene has CDR1 ENHRY and CDR2 SYGVKD. The V gene lost 8 bases and the J gene lost 1 base, with 14 bases spanning the gap. The CDR3 covers 14 residues. DNA for the CDR3: TGTGCCATCGGGGACCAGGGGACGAACACTGAAGCTTTCTTT. This codes for CAIGDQGTNTEAFF.

The V gene is TRBV6-1, the J gene TRBJ2-3; D perhaps matches TRBD2 (6 bases). Looked up from germline, CDR1 is MNHNS and CDR2 is SASEGT. Trimming took 4 bases from V and 2 from J, leaving 16 bases between them. The CDR3 is 16 amino acids. CDR3 sequence (DNA): TGTGCCAGCAGTGGGGCTTTCGGACTAAACACAGATACGCAGTATTTT. It yields the protein CASSGAFGLNTDTQYF.

V gene TRBV29-1 combines with J gene TRBJ2-3; D possibly corresponds to TRBD1 (5 bases). The CDR3 is 17 amino acids. V dropped 8 bases and J dropped 0 bases, with 24 bases sitting between them. Germline V gene lookup returns CDR1 SQVTM and CDR2 ANQGSEA. CDR3 in DNA: TGCAGCACGACCCCGGGTCAGGGTGGATTCAGCACAGATACGCAGTATTTT. The encoded protein is CSTTPGQGGFSTDTQYF.

This clone was seen once. The chain combines TRBV13 with TRBJ2-1; 11 positions match TRBD2. Germline-derived CDR1 and CDR2 are PRHDT and FYEKMQ (reference sequence). The V gene end was trimmed by 6 bases and the J gene end by 2 bases; junction bases not matched to a gene: 6. CDR3 length: 16 amino acids. CDR3: CASSFSGRAAYNEQFF. The CDR3 bases are TGTGCCAGCAGTTTTAGCGGGAGGGCGGCCTACAATGAGCAGTTCTTC. Together with reference TRBV13 and TRBJ2-1, the CDR3 gives the full variable domain: AAGVIQSPRHLIKEKRETATLKCYPIPRHDTVYWYQQGPGQDPQFLISFYEKMQSDKGSIPDRFSAQQFSDYHSELNMSSLELGDSALYFCASSFSGRAAYNEQFFGPGTRLTVL.

The rearrangement joins TRBV28 to TRBJ1-5; weak D call: TRBD1 (6 bases). The CDR3 contains 16 residues. CDR1 and CDR2 from the germline V gene are MDHEN and SYDVKM. V lost 2 bases to trimming and J lost 7 bases, with 18 bases between them. CDR3 coding DNA: TGTGCCAGCAGTTTAGGGGCAGGGGTTTCTAGGCAGCCCCAGCATTTT. It specifies CASSLGAGVSRQPQHF.

This chain connects TRBV5-1 to TRBJ1-3; 7 bases map to TRBD1. Germline CDR1 is SGHRS and CDR2 is YFSETQ. The V gene end was trimmed by 4 bases and the J gene end by 4 bases; junction bases not matched to a gene: 8. The CDR3 extends over 15 amino acids. For the CDR3, the DNA is TGCGCCAGCAGCGAGACTCCAGGGGGAGGAAACACCATATATTTT. It yields the protein CASSETPGGGNTIYF.

This chain links TRBV5-1 with TRBJ2-1; 12 bases agree with TRBD2. Germline V CDR1 and CDR2: SGHRS, YFSETQ. The CDR3 extends over 14 amino acids. V dropped 0 bases and J dropped 8; count of bases not matched to a gene: 0. The CDR3 DNA reads TGCGCCAGCAGCTTGGGACTAGCGGGAGATGAGCAGTTCTTC. This codes for CASSLGLAGDEQFF. Complete variable domain (other parts from reference TRBV5-1 and TRBJ2-1): KAGVTQTPRYLIKTRGQQVTLSCSPISGHRSVSWYQQTPGQGLQFLFEYFSETQRNKGNFPGRFSGRQFSNSRSEMNVSTLELGDSALYLCASSLGLAGDEQFFGPGTRLTVL.

This chain uses TRBV7-9 with TRBJ1-1; 7 bases map to TRBD1. V lost 1 base and J lost 0; bases outside the gene matches: 2. Germline assignment: CDR1 SEHNR and CDR2 FQNEAQ (reference sequence). CDR3 length: 15 residues. As DNA, the CDR3 is TGTGCCAGCAGCTTAGGACAGGGAGTGAACACTGAAGCTTTCTTT. Translated, it gives CASSLGQGVNTEAFF.

The chain recombines TRBV19 with TRBJ2-3, with TRBD1 matching 10 bases. Losses at the gene ends were 5 bases for V and 2 bases for J; bases not matched to a gene: 4. This CDR3 comprises 15 residues. Germline lookup yields CDR1 LNHDA and CDR2 SQIVND (reference sequence). Here the CDR3 DNA reads TGTGCCAGTAGTTCCGACAGGGGGCTCACAGATACGCAGTATTTT. Residues: CASSSDRGLTDTQYF.

Details on this clone: A junction end diverges from the germline sequence, so it may reflect a read error. The chain employs TRBV11-3 and TRBJ1-1; no firm D call. CDR3 length: 13 amino acids. CDR1 is SGHNT and CDR2 is YENEEA in the germline V gene. The CDR3 DNA sequence: TGTGCCAGCAGCTTACCGCCGTACACCGAAGCTTTCTTT. It translates to CASSLPPYTEAFF.

The chain is built from TRBV19 and TRBJ1-2; possibly TRBD1 for D (6 bases). CDR1 and CDR2 (germline): LNHDA, SQIVND (reference sequence). The CDR3 loop spans 15 amino acids. Trimming pared 5 bases from V and 8 bases from J, leaving 21 bases between. CDR3 loop: CASSSLGGSGQGYTF. The CDR3 bases are TGTGCCAGTAGTTCCTTAGGGGGATCTGGTCAAGGCTACACCTTC.

V gene TRBV3-1 (or the pseudogene TRBV3-2) combines with J gene TRBJ2-1; the match to TRBD2 covers 9 bases. Losses at the gene ends were 6 bases for V and 2 bases for J; bases not matched to a gene: 23. The CDR3 covers 21 residues. In germline, CDR1 is LGHDT, CDR2 YNNKEL (reference sequence). CDR3 sequence (DNA): TGTGCCAGCAGACTCTCTCCGGGCGGGAGGGCCAAACCCGGGGCCTACAATGAGCAGTTCTTC. Protein: CASRLSPGGRAKPGAYNEQFF.

CDR3 residues: CASSAQGSSGNTIYF. The DNA of the CDR3 is TGCGCCAGCAGTGCCCAGGGGTCGTCTGGAAACACCATATATTTT. This chain connects TRBV10-1 to TRBJ1-3, with D maybe TRBD1 (6 bases). V was cut by 4 bases and J by 1 base, with 11 bases left in between. The V gene's germline CDR1 is WNHNN and CDR2 SYGVQD (reference sequence). This CDR3 is 15 amino acids long.

The chain carries TRBV6-5 and TRBJ1-5; the D is unclear. V was pared by 5 bases and J by 4 bases, with 9 bases between. The CDR3 length is 13 residues. From germline, CDR1 is MNHEY and CDR2 SVGAGI. The CDR3 bases are TGTGCCAGCAGTATACAGCAAAATCAGCCCCAGCATTTT. As protein: CASSIQQNQPQHF.

The chain is built from TRBV6-5 and TRBJ1-6; no firm D call. The CDR3 contains 15 residues. Germline CDR1 and CDR2: MNHEY and SVGAGI. V was clipped by 6 bases and J by 6 bases, with 15 bases between them. The CDR3 DNA is TGTGCCAGCAGGGAGACTCTATCCCCTAATTCACCCCTCCACTTT. Protein product: CASRETLSPNSPLHF.

The chain employs TRBV27 and TRBJ2-7; TRBD2 might be the D (5 bases). CDR3 size: 14 residues. Trimming took off 2 bases at V and 0 bases at J, with 8 bases between the two ends. Germline V gene data show CDR1 as MNHEY and CDR2 as SMNVEV (reference sequence). The CDR3 region is CASSLTRVSYEQYF. For the CDR3, the DNA is TGTGCCAGCAGTTTAACTAGAGTCTCCTACGAGCAGTACTTC.

The V gene is TRBV19, the J gene TRBJ1-4, with 9 bases lining up with TRBD1. CDR3 length equals 15 residues. The V gene end was trimmed by 6 bases and the J gene end by 7 bases; junction bases not matched to a gene: 9. From germline, CDR1 is LNHDA and CDR2 SQIVND (reference sequence). CDR3 sequence reads: CASSDRGGRGEKLFF. CDR3 in DNA: TGTGCCAGTAGCGACAGGGGGGGACGGGGTGAAAAACTGTTTTTT.

J is TRBJ2-3 and V is TRBV12-3 or TRBV12-4, with 9 bases fitting TRBD1. This CDR3 comprises 12 residues. Unmatched junction bases numbered 7, after V lost 3 bases and J lost 15 bases. CDR3 region: CASSLLGQGVYF. In DNA form, the CDR3 reads TGTGCCAGCAGTTTGTTGGGACAGGGTGTTTATTTT.

A word on this clone: At the DNA level, this CDR3 is encoded by other sequences in the same sample as well. This chain uses TRBV18 with TRBJ1-5; 8 bases agree with TRBD1. Germline CDR1 reads KGHSH; CDR2 reads LQKENI. There are 13 residues in the CDR3. V lost 3 bases, J lost 5 bases, and 0 bases stayed unmatched. The CDR3 sequence is CASSPTGDQPQHF. CDR3 nucleotides: TGTGCCAGCTCACCGACAGGGGATCAGCCCCAGCATTTT.